This T cell receptor beta chain was sequenced in a study of T cell repertoires in cytomegalovirus infection. Study results and caveats: Dominant in the ex vivo response were TCR beta clonotypes restricted by HLA-C and specific for CMV. Public TCR beta family frequency separated CMV-and-HLA carriers, including in an independent cohort.

This clonotype has just a few counts. The antigen is undetermined. TCRdb fed the reads into MiXCR, producing one record per CDR3 protein. The sample consists of a few hundred thousand distinct CDR3 sequences, 22% of them appearing once. CDR1 and CDR2 (germline): SQVTM, ANQGSEA. Losses at the gene ends were 3 bases for V and 3 bases for J; bases not matched to a gene: 4. This CDR3 contains 13 residues. Source material: CD8+ T cells from PBMCs. This chain links TRBV29-1 with TRBJ2-7; the match to TRBD1 covers 8 bases. This receptor was identified in a human donor in good health (CMV status not recorded). Some clones in this sample may be carry-over from other donors' samples. CDR3 sequence: CSVEDRERYEQYF. CDR3 coding DNA: TGCAGCGTTGAGGACAGGGAGCGCTACGAGCAGTACTTC.